This TCR beta chain was recovered during a study of cytomegalovirus exposure and HLA in healthy donors. About the research overall: The Caucasian-associated ancestry cluster held roughly 81% of approximately 400 genotyped donors.

Findings and caveats of the study: TCR beta V- and J-gene trimming, according to a later analysis, was linked to a missense DCLRE1C variant. Relative to equally common others, HLA-associated TCR beta chains showed greater clonal expansion in a later analysis. A later look showed TCR association rates differing by HLA locus, highest for DRB1 and lowest for HLA-C.

PCR amplification relied on 60 Vbeta primers (plus 13 Jbeta primers). Profiling relied on immunoSEQ multiplex PCR, and the TCRdb table lists in-frame clones only, not all of them. Of around 130,000 clones in the sample, 8.5% were seen once. Details on this clone: Its target is not known.

The receptor was isolated from a man aged 40-55 years in good health and CMV-seronegative. The sample consisted of PBMCs.

The CDR3 here is CASSEGSGGPIEQFF. The CDR3 region has the DNA TGTGCCAGCAGTGAGGGGAGCGGGGGGCCTATTGAGCAGTTCTTC. This chain uses TRBV2 with TRBJ2-1; TRBD2 matches 9 bases. The J segment lost 9 bases and the V segment lost 3 bases, leaving 9 bases of the junction unmatched. The CDR3 covers 15 residues. CDR1 SNHLY and CDR2 FYNNEI come from the germline V gene. The full variable domain, completed using reference TRBV2 and TRBJ2-1, is EPEVTQTPSHQVTQMGQEVILRCVPISNHLYFYWYRQILGQKVEFLVSFYNNEISEKSEIFDDQFSVERPDGSNFTLKIRSTKLEDSAMYFCASSEGSGGPIEQFFGPGTRLTVL.